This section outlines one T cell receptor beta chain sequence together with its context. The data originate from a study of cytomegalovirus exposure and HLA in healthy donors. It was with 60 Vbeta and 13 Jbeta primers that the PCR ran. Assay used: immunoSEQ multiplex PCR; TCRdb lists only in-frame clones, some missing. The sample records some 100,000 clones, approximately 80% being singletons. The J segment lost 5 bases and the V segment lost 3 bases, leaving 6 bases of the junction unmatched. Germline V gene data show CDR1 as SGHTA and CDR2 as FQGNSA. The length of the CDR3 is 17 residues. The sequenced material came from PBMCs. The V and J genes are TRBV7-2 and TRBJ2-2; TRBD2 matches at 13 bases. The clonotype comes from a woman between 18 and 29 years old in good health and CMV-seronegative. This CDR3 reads CASSFNGLAGVTGELFF. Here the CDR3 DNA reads TGTGCCAGCAGCTTCAATGGACTAGCGGGAGTAACCGGGGAGCTGTTTTTT.